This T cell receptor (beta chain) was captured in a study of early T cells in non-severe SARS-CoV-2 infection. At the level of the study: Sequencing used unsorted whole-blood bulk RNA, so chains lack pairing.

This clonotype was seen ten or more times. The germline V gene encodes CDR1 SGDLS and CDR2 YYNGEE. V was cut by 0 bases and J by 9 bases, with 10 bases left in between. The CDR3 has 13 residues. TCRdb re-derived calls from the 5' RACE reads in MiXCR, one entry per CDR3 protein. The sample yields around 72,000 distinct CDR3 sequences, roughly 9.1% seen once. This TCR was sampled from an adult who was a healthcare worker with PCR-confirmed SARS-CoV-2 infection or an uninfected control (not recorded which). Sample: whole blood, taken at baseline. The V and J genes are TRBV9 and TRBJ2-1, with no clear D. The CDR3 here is CASSVDGPPEQFF. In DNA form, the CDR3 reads TGTGCCAGCAGCGTAGACGGTCCCCCTGAGCAGTTCTTC.